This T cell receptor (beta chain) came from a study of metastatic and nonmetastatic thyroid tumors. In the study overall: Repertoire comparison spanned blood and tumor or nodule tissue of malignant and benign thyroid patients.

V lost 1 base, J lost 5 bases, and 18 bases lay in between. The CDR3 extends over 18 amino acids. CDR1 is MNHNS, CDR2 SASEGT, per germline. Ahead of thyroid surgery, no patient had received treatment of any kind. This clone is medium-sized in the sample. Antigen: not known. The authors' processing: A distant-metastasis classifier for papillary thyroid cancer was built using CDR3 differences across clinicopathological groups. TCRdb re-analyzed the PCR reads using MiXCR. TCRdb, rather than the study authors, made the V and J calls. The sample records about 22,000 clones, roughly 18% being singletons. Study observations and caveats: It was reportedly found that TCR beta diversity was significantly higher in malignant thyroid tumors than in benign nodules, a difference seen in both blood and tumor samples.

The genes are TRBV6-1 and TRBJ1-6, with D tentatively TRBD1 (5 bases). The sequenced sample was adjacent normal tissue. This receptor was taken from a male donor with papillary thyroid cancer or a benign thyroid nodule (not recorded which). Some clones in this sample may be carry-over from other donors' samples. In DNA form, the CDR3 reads TGTGCCAGCAGTGAAGGGTTTTCTCGGGGGATAGATAATTCACCCCTCCACTTT. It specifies CASSEGFSRGIDNSPLHF.